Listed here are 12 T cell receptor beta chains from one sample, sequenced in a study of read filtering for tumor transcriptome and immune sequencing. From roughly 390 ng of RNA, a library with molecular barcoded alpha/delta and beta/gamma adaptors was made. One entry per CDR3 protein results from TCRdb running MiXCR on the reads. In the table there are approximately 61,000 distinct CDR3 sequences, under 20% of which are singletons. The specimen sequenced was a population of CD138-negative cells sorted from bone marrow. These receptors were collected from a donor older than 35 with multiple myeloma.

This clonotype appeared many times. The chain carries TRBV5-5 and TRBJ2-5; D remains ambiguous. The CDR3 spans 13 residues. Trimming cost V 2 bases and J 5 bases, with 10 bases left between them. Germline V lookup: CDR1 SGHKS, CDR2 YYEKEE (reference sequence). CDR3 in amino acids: CASSLSVYETQYF. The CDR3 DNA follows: TGTGCCAGCAGCTTATCGGTTTACGAGACCCAGTACTTC.

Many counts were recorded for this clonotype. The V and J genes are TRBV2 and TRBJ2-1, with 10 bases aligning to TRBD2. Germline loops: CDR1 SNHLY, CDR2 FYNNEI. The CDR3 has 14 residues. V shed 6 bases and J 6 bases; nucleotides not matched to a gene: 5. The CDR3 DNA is TGTGCCAGCAGGGCGAGCGGGAGGGCCAATGAGCAGTTCTTC. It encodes CASRASGRANEQFF.

Written as DNA, the CDR3 is TGTGCCAGCGCAGCCGGGACCAGCGGGATAGTTGAGCAGTTCTTC. This gives the protein CASAAGTSGIVEQFF. The V call is TRBV2, the J call TRBJ2-1; TRBD2 aligns across 7 bases. In germline, CDR1 is SNHLY, CDR2 FYNNEI. The ends lost 8 bases at V and 9 bases at J; junction bases unmatched: 16. The CDR3 spans 15 residues. The full variable domain, with the rest looked up from reference TRBV2 and TRBJ2-1, is EPEVTQTPSHQVTQMGQEVILRCVPISNHLYFYWYRQILGQKVEFLVSFYNNEISEKSEIFDDQFSVERPDGSNFTLKIRSTKLEDSAMYFCASAAGTSGIVEQFFGPGTRLTVL.

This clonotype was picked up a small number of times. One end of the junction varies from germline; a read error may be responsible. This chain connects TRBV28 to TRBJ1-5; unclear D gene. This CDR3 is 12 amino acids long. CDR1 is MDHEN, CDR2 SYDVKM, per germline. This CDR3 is CVSSLIGQPQHF. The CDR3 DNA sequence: TGTGTCAGCAGTTTGATCGGTCAGCCCCAGCATTTT.

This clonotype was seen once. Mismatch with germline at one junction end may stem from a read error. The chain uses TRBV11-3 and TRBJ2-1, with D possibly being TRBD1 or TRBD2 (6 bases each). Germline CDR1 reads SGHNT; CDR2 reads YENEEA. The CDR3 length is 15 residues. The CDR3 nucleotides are TGTGCCAGCAGCTTATCCTCCGGGGGCTACAATGAACAGTTCTTC. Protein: CASSLSSGGYNEQFF.

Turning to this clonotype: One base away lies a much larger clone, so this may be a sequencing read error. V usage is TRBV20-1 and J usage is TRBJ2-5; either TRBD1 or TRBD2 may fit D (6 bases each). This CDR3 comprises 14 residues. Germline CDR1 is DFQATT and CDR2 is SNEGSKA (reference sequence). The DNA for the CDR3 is TGCAGTGCTGCCACTCAGACAGGTCGGGAGACCCAGCACTTC. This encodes CSAATQTGRETQHF.

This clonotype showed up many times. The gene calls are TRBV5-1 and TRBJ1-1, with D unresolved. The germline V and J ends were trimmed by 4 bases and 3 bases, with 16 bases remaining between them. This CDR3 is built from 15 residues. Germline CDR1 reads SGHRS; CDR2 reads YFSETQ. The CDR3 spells CASSPRVSGDTEAFF. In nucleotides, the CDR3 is TGCGCCAGCAGCCCAAGAGTCTCTGGGGACACTGAAGCTTTCTTT.

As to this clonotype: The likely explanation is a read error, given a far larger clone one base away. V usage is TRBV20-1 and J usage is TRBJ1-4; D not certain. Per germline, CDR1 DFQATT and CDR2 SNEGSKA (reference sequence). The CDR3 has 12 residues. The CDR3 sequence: CSASDPSDTRYF. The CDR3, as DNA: TGCAGTGCTAGTGACCCCTCGGATACGCGGTATTTT.

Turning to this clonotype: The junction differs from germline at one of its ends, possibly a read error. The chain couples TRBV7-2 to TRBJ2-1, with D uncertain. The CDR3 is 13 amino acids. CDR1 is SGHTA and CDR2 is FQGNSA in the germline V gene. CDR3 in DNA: TGTGCCAGCAGCTTAACCAGATACAATGGGCAGTTCTTC. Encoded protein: CASSLTRYNGQFF.

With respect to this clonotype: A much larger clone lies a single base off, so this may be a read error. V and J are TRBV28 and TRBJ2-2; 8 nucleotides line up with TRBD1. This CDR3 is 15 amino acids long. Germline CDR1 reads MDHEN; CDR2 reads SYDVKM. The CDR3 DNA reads TGTGCCGGCAGCGGACAGGGTGATGTGACCGGGGAGCTGTTTTTT. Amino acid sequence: CAGSGQGDVTGELFF.

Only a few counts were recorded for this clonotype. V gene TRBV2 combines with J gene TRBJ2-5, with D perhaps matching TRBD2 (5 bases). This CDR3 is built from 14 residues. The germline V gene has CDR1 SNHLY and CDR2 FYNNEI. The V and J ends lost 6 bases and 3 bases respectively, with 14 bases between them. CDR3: CASRPTNSKETQYF. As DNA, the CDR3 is TGTGCCAGCAGGCCGACTAACTCGAAAGAGACCCAGTACTTC.

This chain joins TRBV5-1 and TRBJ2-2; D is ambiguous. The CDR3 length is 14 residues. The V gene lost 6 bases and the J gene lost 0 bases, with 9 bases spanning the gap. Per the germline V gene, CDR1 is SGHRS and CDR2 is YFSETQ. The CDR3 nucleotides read TGCGCCAGCACCCAACATTCGAACACCGGGGAGCTGTTTTTT. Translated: CASTQHSNTGELFF.